This T cell receptor (beta chain) was captured in a study of cytomegalovirus exposure and HLA in healthy donors. Concerning this clone: No antigen is known for it.

This cohort consisted of healthy bone marrow donors. The V and J ends lost 7 bases and 4 bases respectively, with 13 bases between them. The CDR3 is 13 residues long. The V gene's germline CDR1 is MNHEY and CDR2 SVGAGI. Study-wide findings and caveats: Clonal expansion, a later analysis showed, was greater in HLA-associated TCR beta chains than in equally common others. A later analysis associated approximately 17,000 TCR beta sequences with HLA alleles at a 0.05 false discovery rate. About 87% or about 30% of the time was how often most TCR beta V segments were productive, according to an earlier analysis.

The PCR used 60 Vbeta and 13 Jbeta primers. TCRdb's copy holds only in-frame clones and misses some; the assay was immunoSEQ multiplex PCR. The sample includes about 34,000 clones, approximately 87% of them seen just once. The gene calls are TRBV6-5 and TRBJ1-1; TRBD1 is a possible D gene (5 bases). The material sequenced was PBMCs. This receptor was taken from a boy younger than 18 in good health and CMV-seronegative. The CDR3 loop is CASTGLESTEAFF. Written as DNA, the CDR3 is TGTGCCAGCACGGGACTGGAGAGCACTGAAGCTTTCTTT.